This T cell receptor (beta chain) was retrieved from a study of cytomegalovirus exposure and HLA in healthy donors. Primers for the PCR totalled 60 Vbeta and 13 Jbeta. Here immunoSEQ multiplex PCR was the method, and the copy in TCRdb shows in-frame clones only, minus some. The sample holds nearly 110,000 clones, over 60% seen once. The V end lost 2 bases, the J end lost 7 bases, and 12 bases lay between the germline ends. CDR1 is MNHEY, CDR2 SVGAGI, per germline. There are 14 residues in the CDR3. The chain recombines TRBV6-5 with TRBJ1-5, with D unclear. Sequenced input: PBMCs. The source is a woman aged 50 to 60 in good health and CMV-seropositive. The CDR3 sequence: CASSYDREDQPQHF. CDR3 DNA sequence: TGTGCCAGCAGTTACGACCGGGAGGACCAGCCCCAGCATTTT.